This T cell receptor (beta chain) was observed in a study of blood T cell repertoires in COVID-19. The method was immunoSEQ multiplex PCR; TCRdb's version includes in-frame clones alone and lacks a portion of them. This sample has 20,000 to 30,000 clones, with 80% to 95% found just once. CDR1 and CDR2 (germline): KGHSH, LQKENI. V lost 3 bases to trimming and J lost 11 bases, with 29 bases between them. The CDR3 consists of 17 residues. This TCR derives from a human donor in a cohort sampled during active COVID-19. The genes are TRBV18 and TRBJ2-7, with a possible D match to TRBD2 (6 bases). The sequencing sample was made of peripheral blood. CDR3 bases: TGTGCCAGCTCACCGTACTCGGGAGACGGAGCCGGGGGTATGAAGTACTTC. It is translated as CASSPYSGDGAGGMKYF.